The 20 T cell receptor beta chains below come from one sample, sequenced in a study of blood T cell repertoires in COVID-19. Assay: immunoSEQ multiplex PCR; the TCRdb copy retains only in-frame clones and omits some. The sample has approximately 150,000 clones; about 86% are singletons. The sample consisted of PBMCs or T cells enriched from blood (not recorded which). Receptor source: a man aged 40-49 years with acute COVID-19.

In DNA, the CDR3 is TGTGCCAGCAGCTTCGGCGGGATTAGCACAGATACGCAGTATTTT. Residues: CASSFGGISTDTQYF. The chain employs TRBV7-9 and TRBJ2-3; D may be TRBD2 (6 bases). The CDR3 runs to 15 residues. Germline CDR1 is SEHNR and CDR2 is FQNEAQ (reference sequence). Trimming pared 3 bases from V and 0 bases from J, leaving 10 bases between.

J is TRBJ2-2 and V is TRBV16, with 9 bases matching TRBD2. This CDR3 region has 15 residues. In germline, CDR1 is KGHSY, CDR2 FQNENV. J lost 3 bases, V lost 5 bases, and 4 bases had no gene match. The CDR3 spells CASSGQRGDTGELFF. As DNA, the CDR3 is TGTGCCAGCAGCGGTCAGCGGGGGGACACCGGGGAGCTGTTTTTT.

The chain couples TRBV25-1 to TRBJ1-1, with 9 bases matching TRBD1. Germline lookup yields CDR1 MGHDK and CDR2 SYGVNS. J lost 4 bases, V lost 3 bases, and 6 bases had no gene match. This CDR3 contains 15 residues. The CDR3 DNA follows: TGTGCCAGCAGTGATACAGGGGGCGCGGGCACTGAAGCTTTCTTT. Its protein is CASSDTGGAGTEAFF.

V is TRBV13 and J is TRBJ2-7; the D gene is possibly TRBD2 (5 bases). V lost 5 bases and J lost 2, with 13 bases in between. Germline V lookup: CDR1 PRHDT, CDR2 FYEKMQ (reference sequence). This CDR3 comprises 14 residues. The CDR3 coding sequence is TGTGCCAGCAGCGCTAGGGCAGCGGCCTACGAGCAGTACTTC. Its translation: CASSARAAAYEQYF.

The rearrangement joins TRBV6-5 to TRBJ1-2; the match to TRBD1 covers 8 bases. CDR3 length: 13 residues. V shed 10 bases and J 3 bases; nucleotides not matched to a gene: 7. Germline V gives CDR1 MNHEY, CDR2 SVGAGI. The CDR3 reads CATPDRDYYGYTF. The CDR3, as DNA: TGTGCCACTCCGGACAGGGATTACTATGGCTACACCTTC.

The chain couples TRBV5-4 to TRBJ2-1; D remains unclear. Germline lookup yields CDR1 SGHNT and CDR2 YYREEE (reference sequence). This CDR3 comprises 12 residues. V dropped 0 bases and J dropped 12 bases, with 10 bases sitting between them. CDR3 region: CASSLDGTSQFF. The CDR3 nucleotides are TGTGCCAGCAGCTTGGATGGCACCTCGCAGTTCTTC.

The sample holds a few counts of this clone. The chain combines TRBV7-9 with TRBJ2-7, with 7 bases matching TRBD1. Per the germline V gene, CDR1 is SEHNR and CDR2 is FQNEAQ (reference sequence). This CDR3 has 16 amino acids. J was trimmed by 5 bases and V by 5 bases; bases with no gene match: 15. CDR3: CASSLDWGTVSHEQYF. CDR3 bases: TGTGCCAGCAGCCTAGATTGGGGGACAGTATCCCACGAGCAGTACTTC. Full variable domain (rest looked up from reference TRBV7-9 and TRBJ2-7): DTGVSQNPRHKITKRGQNVTFRCDPISEHNRLYWYRQTLGQGPEFLTYFQNEAQLEKSRLLSDRFSAERPKGSFSTLEIQRTEQGDSAMYLCASSLDWGTVSHEQYFGPGTRLTVT.

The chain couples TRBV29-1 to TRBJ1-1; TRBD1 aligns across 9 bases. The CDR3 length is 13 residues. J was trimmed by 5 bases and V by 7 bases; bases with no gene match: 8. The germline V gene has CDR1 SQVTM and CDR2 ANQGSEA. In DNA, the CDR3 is TGCAGCGGGATAGGACAGGGGAAAACTGAAGCTTTCTTT. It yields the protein CSGIGQGKTEAFF. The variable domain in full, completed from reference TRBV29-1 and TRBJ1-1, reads SAVISQKPSRDICQRGTSLTIQCQVDSQVTMMFWYRQQPGQSLTLIATANQGSEATYESGFVIDKFPISRPNLTFSTLTVSNMSPEDSSIYLCSGIGQGKTEAFFGQGTRLTVV.

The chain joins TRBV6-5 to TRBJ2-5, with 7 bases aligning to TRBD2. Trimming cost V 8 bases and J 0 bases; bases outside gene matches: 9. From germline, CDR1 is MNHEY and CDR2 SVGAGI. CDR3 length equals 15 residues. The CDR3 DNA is TGTGCCAGCGGGGGGGACTACCGAAACCAAGAGACCCAGTACTTC. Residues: CASGGDYRNQETQYF.

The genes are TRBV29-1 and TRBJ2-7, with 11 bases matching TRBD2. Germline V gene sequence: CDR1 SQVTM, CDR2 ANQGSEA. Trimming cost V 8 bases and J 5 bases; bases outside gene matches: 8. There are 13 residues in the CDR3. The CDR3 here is CSTGGLAGHEQYF. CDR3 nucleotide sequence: TGCAGCACGGGAGGACTAGCGGGTCACGAGCAGTACTTC.

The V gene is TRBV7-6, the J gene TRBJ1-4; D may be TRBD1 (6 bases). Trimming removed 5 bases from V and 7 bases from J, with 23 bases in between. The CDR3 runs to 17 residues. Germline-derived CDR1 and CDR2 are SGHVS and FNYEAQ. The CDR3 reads CASSPDRGHDRSEKLFF. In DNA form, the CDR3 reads TGTGCCAGCAGCCCCGATCGGGGACATGATCGAAGTGAAAAACTGTTTTTT.

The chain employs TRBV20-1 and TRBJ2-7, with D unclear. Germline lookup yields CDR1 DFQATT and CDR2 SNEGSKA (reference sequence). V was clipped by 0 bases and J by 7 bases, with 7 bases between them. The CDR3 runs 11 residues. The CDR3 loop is CSARDFKEQYF. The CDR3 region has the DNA TGCAGTGCTAGAGATTTTAAAGAGCAGTACTTC.

The CDR3 region is CASTGGGWGDIQYF. The CDR3 DNA is TGTGCCAGCACCGGCGGGGGCTGGGGGGACATTCAGTACTTC. The rearrangement joins TRBV9 to TRBJ2-4; tentative D call: TRBD2 (7 bases). Germline-derived CDR1 and CDR2 are SGDLS and YYNGEE. The germline V and J ends were trimmed by 6 bases and 8 bases, with 18 bases remaining between them. This CDR3 has 14 amino acids.

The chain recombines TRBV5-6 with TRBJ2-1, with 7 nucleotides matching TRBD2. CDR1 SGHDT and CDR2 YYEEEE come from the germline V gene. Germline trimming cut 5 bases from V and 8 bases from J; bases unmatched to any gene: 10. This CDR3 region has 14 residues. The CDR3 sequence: CASSWESGDDEQFF. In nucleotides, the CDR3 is TGTGCCAGCAGTTGGGAAAGCGGGGACGATGAGCAGTTCTTC.

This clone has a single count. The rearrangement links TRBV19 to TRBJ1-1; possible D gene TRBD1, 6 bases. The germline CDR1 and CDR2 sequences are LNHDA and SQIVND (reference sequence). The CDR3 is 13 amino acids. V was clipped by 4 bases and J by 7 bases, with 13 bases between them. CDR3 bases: TGTGCCAGTAGTACAGAAGACAGGCTTGAAGCTTTCTTT. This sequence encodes CASSTEDRLEAFF.

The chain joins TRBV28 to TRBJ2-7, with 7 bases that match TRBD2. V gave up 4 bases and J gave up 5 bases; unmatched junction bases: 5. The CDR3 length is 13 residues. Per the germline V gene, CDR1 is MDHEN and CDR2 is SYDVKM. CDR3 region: CASSSPSGNEQYF. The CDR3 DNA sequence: TGTGCCAGCAGTTCTCCAAGCGGGAACGAGCAGTACTTC. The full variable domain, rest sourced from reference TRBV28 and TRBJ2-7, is DVKVTQSSRYLVKRTGEKVFLECVQDMDHENMFWYRQDPGLGLRLIYFSYDVKMKEKGDIPEGYSVSREKKERFSLILESASTNQTSMYLCASSSPSGNEQYFGPGTRLTVT.

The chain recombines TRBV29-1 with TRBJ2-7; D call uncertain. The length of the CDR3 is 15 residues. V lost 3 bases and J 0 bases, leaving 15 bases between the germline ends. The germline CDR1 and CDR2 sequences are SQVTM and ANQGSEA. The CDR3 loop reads CSVEYQAGVSYEQYF. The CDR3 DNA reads TGCAGCGTTGAGTATCAGGCCGGCGTCTCCTACGAGCAGTACTTC.

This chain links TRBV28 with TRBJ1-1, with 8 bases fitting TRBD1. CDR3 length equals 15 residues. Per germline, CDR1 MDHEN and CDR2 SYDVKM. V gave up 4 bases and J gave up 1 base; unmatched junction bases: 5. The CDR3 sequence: CASSSAGGWNTEAFF. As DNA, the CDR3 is TGTGCCAGCAGTTCCGCAGGGGGCTGGAACACTGAAGCTTTCTTT.

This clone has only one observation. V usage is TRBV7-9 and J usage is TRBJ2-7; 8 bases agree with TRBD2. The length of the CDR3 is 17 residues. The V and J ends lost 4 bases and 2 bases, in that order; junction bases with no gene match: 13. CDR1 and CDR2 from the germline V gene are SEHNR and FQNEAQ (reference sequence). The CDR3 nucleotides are TGTGCCAGCAGCTCTTCCGTTCTCGGGAGGGACGCCTACGAGCAGTACTTC. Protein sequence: CASSSSVLGRDAYEQYF.

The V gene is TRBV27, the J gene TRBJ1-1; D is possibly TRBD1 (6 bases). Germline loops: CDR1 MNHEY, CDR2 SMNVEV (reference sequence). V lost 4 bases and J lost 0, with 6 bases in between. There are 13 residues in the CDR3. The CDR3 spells CASSWTVNTEAFF. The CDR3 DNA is TGTGCCAGCAGTTGGACAGTGAACACTGAAGCTTTCTTT.